Listed below are T cell receptor beta chains from one sample, sequenced in a study of radiation and T cells in renal cell carcinoma. The protocol was immunoSEQ multiplex PCR, while the TCRdb copy is restricted to in-frame clones and leaves out a portion. The sample contains fewer than 150,000 clones, more than 75% of which appear only once. The sequencing used blood, collected from a patient whose treatment included radiotherapy and nephrectomy. These receptors were taken from a woman aged 70-85 years with renal cell carcinoma. Both conserved end residues are part of each CDR3. Fields, in order: CDR3 length, clone size, V gene, J gene, D gene, CDR3 protein, CDR3 DNA. The D gene is left open where the match is weak. Clone size, where shown, is once, few, many, or a class for clones that have expanded.

14	NA	TRBV11-3	TRBJ2-7	NA	CASSLGPSSHEQYF	TGTGCCAGCAGCTTAGGCCCAAGTAGCCACGAGCAGTACTTC
14	NA	TRBV7-8	TRBJ2-2	TRBD2	CASSLLAGIGELFF	TGTGCCAGCAGCTTACTAGCGGGGATCGGGGAGCTGTTTTTT
15	NA	TRBV5-5	TRBJ1-5	NA	CASSQRGGSNQPQHF	TGTGCCAGCAGCCAAAGGGGTGGGAGCAATCAGCCCCAGCATTTT
15	NA	TRBV5-1	TRBJ2-3	TRBD1	CASSLRQGLTDTQYF	TGCGCCAGCAGCCTCCGACAGGGTCTCACAGATACGCAGTATTTT
14	once	TRBV19	TRBJ2-7	NA	CASNPDSSSYEQYF	TGTGCCAGTAACCCGGACAGTAGTTCCTACGAGCAGTACTTC
16	NA	TRBV9	TRBJ1-3	NA	CASSADLRFSGNTIYF	TGTGCCAGCAGCGCGGACCTCAGGTTCTCTGGAAACACCATATATTTT
14	NA	TRBV11-3	TRBJ2-5	TRBD1	CASSLGQGSETQYF	TGTGCCAGCAGCTTAGGACAGGGGTCAGAGACCCAGTACTTC
14	NA	TRBV9	TRBJ2-7	NA	CASSVDGGSYEQYF	TGTGCCAGCAGCGTAGACGGGGGCTCCTACGAGCAGTACTTC
15	NA	TRBV6-1	TRBJ1-6	NA	CASTLKGSMDSPLHF	TGTGCCAGCACCCTGAAGGGGAGTATGGATTCACCCCTCCACTTT
12	NA	TRBV2	TRBJ2-1	NA	CASSPTGNEQFF	TGTGCCAGCAGCCCGACAGGTAATGAGCAGTTCTTC
16	NA	TRBV19	TRBJ1-5	TRBD1	CASSTTGTGQNQPQHF	TGTGCCAGTAGTACGACCGGGACAGGGCAAAATCAGCCCCAGCATTTT
17	NA	TRBV7-2	TRBJ2-3	TRBD2	CASSNRRTSGSTDTQYF	TGTGCCAGCAGCAACCGACGGACTAGCGGTAGCACAGATACGCAGTATTTT
12	NA	TRBV10-2	TRBJ2-3	NA	CASSLPGDTQYF	TGCGCCAGCAGCCTCCCAGGAGATACGCAGTATTTT
16	NA	TRBV9	TRBJ1-1	TRBD1	CASSVGGTGPPTEAFF	TGTGCCAGCAGCGTAGGAGGGACAGGGCCACCCACTGAAGCTTTCTTT
15	NA	TRBV4-3	TRBJ2-5	TRBD2	CASSRVAGGKETQYF	TGCGCCAGCAGCCGGGTAGCGGGGGGTAAAGAGACCCAGTACTTC
11	few	TRBV29-1	TRBJ1-1	NA	CSVGQNTEAFF	TGCAGCGTTGGGCAGAACACTGAAGCTTTCTTT
15	NA	TRBV6-1	TRBJ2-2	TRBD1	CASIRQGRNTGELFF	TGTGCCAGCATTAGACAGGGTAGGAACACCGGGGAGCTGTTTTTT
14	NA	TRBV5-1	TRBJ1-2	NA	CASSSTAANYGYTF	TGCGCCAGCAGCTCGACAGCAGCTAACTATGGCTACACCTTC
14	few	TRBV5-1	TRBJ2-5	TRBD1	CASSSGQGQETQYF	TGCGCCAGCAGCTCCGGACAGGGACAAGAGACCCAGTACTTC
11	NA	TRBV11-2	TRBJ2-3	NA	CASSPLDTQYF	TGTGCCAGCAGCCCGCTGGATACGCAGTATTTT
13	NA	TRBV5-5	TRBJ1-2	TRBD1	CASSTGQGVSYTF	TGTGCCAGCAGCACAGGACAGGGAGTGAGCTACACCTTC
13	few	TRBV7-9	TRBJ1-1	NA	CASSLEGNTEAFF	TGTGCCAGCAGCTTAGAGGGGAACACTGAAGCTTTCTTT
17	NA	TRBV9	TRBJ1-2	NA	CASSVGGAEVGNYGYTF	TGTGCCAGCAGCGTAGGGGGCGCAGAGGTAGGCAACTATGGCTACACCTTC
16	NA	TRBV7-2	TRBJ2-1	TRBD2	CASSPTAGVSYNEQFF	TGTGCCAGCAGCCCTACGGCGGGGGTCTCCTACAATGAGCAGTTCTTC
13	NA	TRBV6-5	TRBJ1-1	NA	CASSWLDSNEAFF	TGTGCCAGCAGTTGGCTGGACAGTAACGAAGCTTTCTTT